The present TCR beta chain was sequenced within a study of T cell responses to AZD1222 COVID-19 vaccine. Study-wide points: Females outnumbered males among donors, who were mostly white British; clonal diversity was possibly underestimated. Just a handful of people given AZD1222 tested seropositive at baseline. Reportedly, nearly half the spike-specific TCRs target unmutated variant regions.

The V end was cut by 8 bases, the J end by 4 bases, with 5 bases between. The CDR3 has 11 amino acids. Turning to this clone: Its matching antigen is unknown.

Only in-frame clones appear in the TCRdb table, and some are missing; sequencing was by immunoSEQ multiplex PCR. The table lists 140,000 or so clones, around 84% of them singletons. The J gene is TRBJ1-4, the V gene TRBV12-3 or TRBV12-4, with D unresolved. This receptor was identified in an adult who received the AZD1222 COVID-19 vaccine. Sequenced material: peripheral blood, taken 28 days after the second AZD1222 dose. Here the CDR3 DNA reads TGTGCCAGCGCCATTAATGAAAAACTGTTTTTT. Encoded protein: CASAINEKLFF.